This T cell receptor beta chain was recorded in a study of Ad26.COV2.S vaccination and SARS-CoV-2 variants. Treatment noted: roughly 18 received Ad26.COV2.S at low or high dose, single or two shots; about five received placebo; per-sample allocation not given. Sampling occurred on day 63 after the first vaccine or placebo injection. The CDR3 contains 15 residues. Germline loops: CDR1 KGHDR, CDR2 SFDVKD. Germline trimming cut 5 bases from V and 5 bases from J; bases unmatched to any gene: 8. Method: immunoSEQ multiplex PCR; TCRdb's copy keeps in-frame clones and lacks some. The table lists roughly 700,000 clones, more than 70% of them singletons.

The sample here was peripheral blood, taken in a trial of Ad26.COV2.S vaccine versus placebo. The chain carries TRBV24-1 and TRBJ2-7, with 10 bases lining up with TRBD2. The source is a person between 18 and 65 years old who received the Ad26.COV2.S COVID-19 vaccine or a placebo. Written as DNA, the CDR3 is TGTGCCACCAGTGCAGCTAGCGGGAGAGTCAACGAGCAGTACTTC. Translation gives CATSAASGRVNEQYF.